Presented here are 18 T cell receptor beta chains from one specimen sequenced in a study of post-analysis software for immune sequencing data (dated by TCRdb to about 2015). The library was produced with PCR. Data came from an Illumina HiSeq 2500. To reduce PCR and sequencing biases, unique molecular identifiers were incorporated into the TCR beta cDNA libraries. The raw public reads went through TCRdb reprocessing: fastp at Q25, MiXCR clone calling, in-frame beta chains kept. Every entry covers one CDR3 protein and lists the most common genes and DNA from its rows. The sample profile shows over 700,000 distinct CDR3 sequences; roughly 27% of them were found once. The top ten constitute roughly 0.53% of the sample. Points the paper makes about the study in general: Roughly 5 TRBV segments, including TRBV5-6, TRBV5-1 and TRBV20-1, were significantly more frequent in patients than controls.

These receptors lack a known antigen. Material for sequencing was blood. Receptors were obtained from a girl between 10 and 17 years old with multiple sclerosis.

The CDR3 DNA reads TGCGCCAGCAGCCAAGGCCCAGCGGGGGCCAGGAATGAGCAGTTCTTC. Its translation is CASSQGPAGARNEQFF. V usage is TRBV4-1 and J usage is TRBJ2-1; 8 nucleotides line up with TRBD2. Germline V gene lookup returns CDR1 MGHRA and CDR2 YSYEKL. The J segment lost 7 bases and the V segment lost 1 base, leaving 9 bases of the junction unmatched. The CDR3 spans 16 residues.

This clonotype was picked up many times. The chain employs TRBV10-3 and TRBJ2-5; the match to TRBD2 covers 11 bases. Looked up from germline, CDR1 is ENHRY and CDR2 is SYGVKD. Trimming at V came to 2 bases and at J to 7 bases, leaving 3 bases not matched to a gene. The CDR3 has 14 amino acids. The CDR3 here is CAISERLAGGTQYF. The CDR3 region has the DNA TGTGCCATCAGTGAGCGCCTAGCGGGGGGGACCCAGTACTTC.

The gene calls are TRBV20-1 and TRBJ1-2; D is possibly TRBD1 (6 bases). V was clipped by 6 bases and J by 7 bases, with 15 bases between them. Germline loops: CDR1 DFQATT, CDR2 SNEGSKA (reference sequence). This CDR3 is built from 12 residues. The CDR3 protein is CSAYHRVGGYTF. CDR3 nucleotide sequence: TGCAGTGCCTATCACAGGGTTGGTGGCTACACCTTC.

A few counts support this clonotype. The chain recombines TRBV29-1 with TRBJ1-1; D not resolved. V lost 6 bases and J lost 3, with 8 bases in between. Germline CDR1 and CDR2: SQVTM and ANQGSEA. This CDR3 has 11 amino acids. CDR3 sequence (DNA): TGCAGCGTGAAGGGATACACTGAAGCTTTCTTT. Translating it yields CSVKGYTEAFF. Filled out from reference TRBV29-1 and TRBJ1-1, the complete variable domain reads SAVISQKPSRDICQRGTSLTIQCQVDSQVTMMFWYRQQPGQSLTLIATANQGSEATYESGFVIDKFPISRPNLTFSTLTVSNMSPEDSSIYLCSVKGYTEAFFGQGTRLTVV.

This chain joins TRBV9 and TRBJ2-3, with 14 bases matching TRBD2. J lost 8 bases, V lost 3 bases, and 11 bases had no gene match. CDR1 is SGDLS, CDR2 YYNGEE, per germline. The CDR3 totals 17 residues. The CDR3: CASSAGTSGGLDGTQYF. The CDR3 DNA reads TGTGCCAGCAGCGCCGGGACTAGCGGGGGACTAGATGGTACGCAGTATTTT.

V and J are TRBV7-9 and TRBJ1-1; TRBD1 aligns across 10 bases. Germline assignment: CDR1 SEHNR and CDR2 FQNEAQ (reference sequence). The CDR3 length is 15 residues. V shed 5 bases, J shed 6 bases, and the junction held 9 bases outside the gene matches. CDR3 in amino acids: CASSTGQGMMAEAFF. The DNA of the CDR3 is TGTGCCAGCAGCACGGGACAGGGGATGATGGCTGAAGCTTTCTTT.

This clonotype has ten or more counts. The V call is TRBV29-1, the J call TRBJ2-5; D possibly uses TRBD1 or TRBD2 (6 bases each). Trimming shortened V by 6 bases and J by 2 bases, and 16 bases separated the two germline ends. Germline V lookup: CDR1 SQVTM, CDR2 ANQGSEA. CDR3 length: 14 residues. The DNA for the CDR3 is TGCAGCGTCCTCAGGGGTCGGGGGCAAGAGACCCAGTACTTC. Amino acid sequence: CSVLRGRGQETQYF.

This chain connects TRBV14 to TRBJ2-1; D not certain. The CDR3 extends over 13 amino acids. Trimming cost V 2 bases and J 13 bases, with 15 bases left between them. Germline loops: CDR1 SGHDN, CDR2 FVKESK. The CDR3 DNA sequence: TGTGCCAGCAGCCAATATCTCCGAGGCGAACAGTTCTTC. Encoded protein: CASSQYLRGEQFF.

This chain uses TRBV28 with TRBJ1-2; TRBD1 matches 8 bases. This CDR3 region has 13 residues. The junction had 7 bases not matched to a gene; V was cut back by 6 bases and J by 7 bases. The germline CDR1 and CDR2 sequences are MDHEN and SYDVKM. The CDR3 nucleotides read TGTGCCAGCAGGTTTCAGGGGGCACGTGGCTACACCTTC. This translates into CASRFQGARGYTF.

The V gene is TRBV4-3, the J gene TRBJ1-5, with 8 bases that match TRBD1. The CDR3 length is 15 residues. Germline CDR1 reads LGHNA; CDR2 reads YSLEER. Trimming took 0 bases from V and 4 from J; bases not matched to a gene: 2. This chain's CDR3 is CASSQDRQGNQPQHF. The CDR3 region has the DNA TGCGCCAGCAGCCAAGACCGACAGGGGAATCAGCCCCAGCATTTT.

This clonotype was counted between two and nine times. This rearrangement joins TRBV7-2 to TRBJ1-1, with D hard to call. The CDR3 extends over 16 amino acids. The germline V and J ends were trimmed by 0 bases and 0 bases, with 11 bases remaining between them. Germline CDR1 SGHTA, CDR2 FQGNSA. CDR3 bases: TGTGCCAGCAGCTTAGCTGTCGGACGGATGAACACTGAAGCTTTCTTT. It encodes CASSLAVGRMNTEAFF.

Comments on this clonotype: Possible read error: a much larger clone is one base away. The chain carries TRBV29-1 and TRBJ2-4; D remains unclear. This CDR3 comprises 14 residues. Germline CDR1 reads SQVTM; CDR2 reads ANQGSEA. Here the CDR3 reads CSIEMGYDIGEQYF. Here the CDR3 DNA reads TGCAGCATTGAAATGGGGTACGACATAGGTGAGCAGTACTTC. The full variable domain, its missing parts supplied by reference TRBV29-1 and TRBJ2-4, is SAVISQKPSRDICQRGTSLTIQCQVDSQVTMMFWYRQQPGQSLTLIATANQGSEATYESGFVIDKFPISRPNLTFSTLTVSNMSPEDSSIYLCSIEMGYDIGEQYFGAGTRLSVL.

The chain recombines TRBV20-1 with TRBJ2-1; no clear D gene. The CDR3 length is 14 residues. V lost 6 bases to trimming and J lost 0 bases, with 12 bases between them. The germline gives CDR1 DFQATT, CDR2 SNEGSKA (reference sequence). CDR3 in amino acids: CSALDGSSYNEQFF. Here the CDR3 DNA reads TGCAGTGCCCTCGACGGTAGCTCCTACAATGAGCAGTTCTTC.

This chain connects TRBV28 to TRBJ1-6, with D possibly TRBD1 on 5 matching bases. Germline lookup yields CDR1 MDHEN and CDR2 SYDVKM. V was clipped by 3 bases and J by 7 bases, with 10 bases between them. The CDR3 has 14 residues. The CDR3 here is CASSFGTENSPLHF. CDR3 sequence (DNA): TGTGCCAGCAGTTTCGGGACCGAGAATTCACCCCTCCACTTT.

V is TRBV28 and J is TRBJ1-2; a weak D match, TRBD1 (6 bases). V gave up 0 bases and J gave up 4 bases, with 9 bases separating them. Germline-derived CDR1 and CDR2 are MDHEN and SYDVKM. The CDR3 consists of 14 residues. CDR3 region: CASSLWDSSYGYTF. CDR3 sequence (DNA): TGTGCCAGCAGTTTATGGGACAGCTCCTATGGCTACACCTTC.

The genes are TRBV4-3 and TRBJ2-4; D is undetermined. Near its end, the DNA agrees better with TRBJ2-5, so the J call may be wrong. Germline CDR1 reads LGHNA; CDR2 reads YSLEER. The CDR3 has 15 amino acids. This chain's CDR3 is CASSQDFTTLQTQYF. In DNA, the CDR3 is TGCGCCAGCAGCCAAGATTTCACCACCTTGCAGACCCAGTACTTC.

This clonotype was observed a handful of times. CDR3 bases: TGTGCCAGCAGCCCAATGATTAGTGCAGGCGCCTACGAGCAGTACTTC. Its translation is CASSPMISAGAYEQYF. The chain recombines TRBV7-2 with TRBJ2-7, with unresolved D. Germline-derived CDR1 and CDR2 are SGHTA and FQGNSA. V dropped 5 bases and J dropped 2 bases, with 19 bases sitting between them. This CDR3 is 16 amino acids long.

The chain links TRBV29-1 to TRBJ1-2, with a tentative D call TRBD1 (6 bases). Germline V gene data show CDR1 as SQVTM and CDR2 as ANQGSEA. The CDR3 has 13 residues. Trimming shortened V by 4 bases and J by 4 bases, and 13 bases separated the two germline ends. The CDR3 region has the DNA TGCAGCGTTGGTCGGCAGGGGCTCTATGGCTACACCTTC. Its protein product is CSVGRQGLYGYTF.